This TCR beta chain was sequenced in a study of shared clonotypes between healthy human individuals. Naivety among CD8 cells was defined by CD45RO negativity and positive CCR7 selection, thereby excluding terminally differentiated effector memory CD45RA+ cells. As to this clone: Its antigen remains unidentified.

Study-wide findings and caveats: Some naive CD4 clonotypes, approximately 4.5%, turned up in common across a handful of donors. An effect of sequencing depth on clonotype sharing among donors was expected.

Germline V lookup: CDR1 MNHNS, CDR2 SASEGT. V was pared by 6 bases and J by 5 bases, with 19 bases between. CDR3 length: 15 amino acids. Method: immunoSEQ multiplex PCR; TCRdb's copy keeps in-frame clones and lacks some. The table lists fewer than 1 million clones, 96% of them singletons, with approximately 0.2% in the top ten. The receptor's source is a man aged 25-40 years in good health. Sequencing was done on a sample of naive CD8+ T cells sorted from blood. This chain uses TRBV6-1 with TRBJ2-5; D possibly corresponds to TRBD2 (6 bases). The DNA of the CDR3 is TGTGCCAGCAGGACGGGACTTACGGGGTGGGAGACCCAGTACTTC. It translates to CASRTGLTGWETQYF.